These 23 T cell receptor beta chains were sequenced from one sample in a study of blood T cell repertoires in COVID-19. Libraries were prepared by immunoSEQ multiplex PCR; TCRdb keeps only in-frame clonotypes and omits some of them. The data show about 400,000 clones, approximately 90% seen once. The source material was peripheral blood. The receptors originated from a woman aged 30 to 39 with active or convalescent COVID-19.

The CDR3 region has the DNA TGTGCCAGCAGTTACTCTAATGGAAACACCATATATTTT. Protein: CASSYSNGNTIYF. The V and J genes are TRBV6-5 and TRBJ1-3; D not resolved. V gave up 0 bases and J gave up 3 bases, with 3 bases separating them. The CDR3 is 13 residues long. Germline V lookup: CDR1 MNHEY, CDR2 SVGAGI.

The V gene is TRBV14, the J gene TRBJ2-5; 7 nucleotides align to TRBD1. The germline V gene encodes CDR1 SGHDN and CDR2 FVKESK. The ends lost 1 base at V and 1 base at J; junction bases unmatched: 6. The CDR3 covers 16 residues. The CDR3 DNA reads TGTGCCAGCAGCCAAGGGGGGACAGACCCCCAAGAGACCCAGTACTTC. Its protein is CASSQGGTDPQETQYF.

The chain has TRBV10-3 and TRBJ1-2; 7 bases are a match to TRBD1. CDR1 ENHRY and CDR2 SYGVKD come from the germline V gene. Losses at the gene ends were 5 bases for V and 4 bases for J; bases not matched to a gene: 13. The CDR3 runs 16 residues. The DNA of the CDR3 is TGTGCCATCAGTTCACTAGACACAGGGGACTTCTATGGCTACACCTTC. Protein sequence: CAISSLDTGDFYGYTF.

V gene TRBV9 combines with J gene TRBJ2-1, with 7 nucleotides matching TRBD1. CDR1 SGDLS and CDR2 YYNGEE come from the germline V gene. Trimming took 3 bases from V and 0 from J; bases not matched to a gene: 6. The CDR3 contains 16 residues. In nucleotides, the CDR3 is TGTGCCAGCAGCGCAGGAGACAGGGTCTCCTACAATGAGCAGTTCTTC. This sequence encodes CASSAGDRVSYNEQFF.

V is TRBV27 and J is TRBJ1-6; 9 bases map to TRBD1. The CDR3 consists of 15 residues. V was clipped by 7 bases and J by 6 bases; unmatched bases: 7. CDR1 is MNHEY, CDR2 SMNVEV, per germline (reference sequence). The CDR3 DNA sequence: TGTGCCAGCACCGGGACAGGGAGTTCTAATTCACCCCTCCACTTT. Translating it yields CASTGTGSSNSPLHF.

The chain is built from TRBV29-1 and TRBJ2-1; D is possibly TRBD2 (6 bases). CDR1 and CDR2 from the germline V gene are SQVTM and ANQGSEA. This CDR3 comprises 12 residues. V was cut by 3 bases and J by 9 bases, with 12 bases left in between. CDR3 in DNA: TGCAGCGTTGAGGGAGGCCGCGTTGAGCAGTTCTTC. Protein product: CSVEGGRVEQFF.

This sequence joins TRBV2 and TRBJ2-3; D unresolved. The V and J ends lost 7 bases and 5 bases respectively, with 10 bases between them. Germline loops: CDR1 SNHLY, CDR2 FYNNEI. This CDR3 is built from 12 residues. The CDR3 is CASKSNGDTQYF. CDR3 DNA sequence: TGTGCCAGCAAGTCCAACGGAGATACGCAGTATTTT.

The chain joins TRBV6-5 to TRBJ1-5; TRBD1 is a possible D gene (5 bases). The V end was cut by 8 bases, the J end by 2 bases, with 13 bases between. The CDR3 length is 14 residues. Germline assignment: CDR1 MNHEY and CDR2 SVGAGI. CDR3 nucleotide sequence: TGTGCCAGCTTGTCGGGGGGAGGCAATCAGCCCCAGCATTTT. Amino acids: CASLSGGGNQPQHF.

In the case of this clone: At the DNA level, this CDR3 is encoded by other sequences in the same sample as well. The V gene is TRBV3-1 (or the pseudogene TRBV3-2), the J gene TRBJ2-7, with D unclear. The CDR3 is 11 residues long. Trimming removed 8 bases from V and 1 base from J, with 6 bases in between. Germline loops: CDR1 LGHDT, CDR2 YNNKEL (reference sequence). As DNA, the CDR3 is TGTGCCAGCTCTTTATCCTACGAGCAGTACTTC. Translation: CASSLSYEQYF.

This chain uses TRBV6-2 or TRBV6-3 with TRBJ2-7, with 8 positions matching TRBD1. V was pared by 5 bases and J by 3 bases, with 9 bases of the junction left unmatched. The CDR3 totals 15 residues. In germline, CDR1 is MNHEY, CDR2 SVGEGT. The CDR3 spells CASSNPGQEVYEQYF. The DNA for the CDR3 is TGTGCCAGCAGTAACCCGGGACAGGAGGTCTACGAGCAGTACTTC.

The chain couples TRBV5-4 to TRBJ2-1, with 10 positions matching TRBD2. Germline CDR1 reads SGHNT; CDR2 reads YYREEE (reference sequence). J lost 3 bases, V lost 4 bases, and 4 bases had no gene match. The CDR3 length is 15 residues. CDR3 sequence (DNA): TGTGCCAGCAGCACCCTAGCGGGAGTCTACAATGAGCAGTTCTTC. Translated, it gives CASSTLAGVYNEQFF.

The J gene is TRBJ1-1, the V gene TRBV29-1, with D possibly matching TRBD1 (5 bases). The CDR3 is made up of 12 amino acids. V was shortened by 5 bases and J by 8 bases, with 15 bases between the two germline ends. The germline CDR1 and CDR2 sequences are SQVTM and ANQGSEA. CDR3 sequence: CSVSQKAGEAFF. The CDR3 DNA reads TGCAGCGTTTCCCAGAAAGCAGGGGAAGCTTTCTTT.

In its sample, this clone was seen a few times. V is TRBV2 and J is TRBJ1-5; TRBD1 agrees at 9 bases. Germline trimming cut 10 bases from V and 3 bases from J; bases unmatched to any gene: 4. Germline values: CDR1 SNHLY, CDR2 FYNNEI. The CDR3 loop spans 13 amino acids. The CDR3 DNA reads TGTGCCACCGGGACAGGGATCAATCAGCCCCAGCATTTT. It codes for CATGTGINQPQHF.

The chain employs TRBV2 and TRBJ1-2, with TRBD1 matching 9 bases. CDR3 length: 15 amino acids. Germline assignment: CDR1 SNHLY and CDR2 FYNNEI. With 4 bases clipped from V and 0 bases from J, the junction kept 3 bases outside the gene matches. The CDR3, as DNA: TGTGCCAGCAGTGGGGGACAGGGTGCTAACTATGGCTACACCTTC. This gives the protein CASSGGQGANYGYTF.

CDR3 residues: CASSQEMRGEAKLFF. As DNA, the CDR3 is TGCGCCAGCAGCCAAGAAATGCGAGGGGAGGCAAAACTGTTTTTT. This sequence joins TRBV4-1 and TRBJ1-4; D possibly corresponds to TRBD1 (5 bases). The CDR3 covers 15 residues. Trimming removed 0 bases from V and 10 bases from J, with 15 bases in between. The V gene's germline CDR1 is MGHRA and CDR2 YSYEKL.

The rearrangement links TRBV14 to TRBJ1-1; the D is unclear. Germline-derived CDR1 and CDR2 are SGHDN and FVKESK. Trimming removed 5 bases at V and 1 base at J, with 11 bases between. The CDR3 totals 14 residues. CDR3 protein: CASSARSGNTEAFF. The CDR3 bases are TGTGCCAGCAGCGCAAGATCAGGGAACACTGAAGCTTTCTTT. Full variable domain (rest looked up from reference TRBV14 and TRBJ1-1): EAGVTQFPSHSVIEKGQTVTLRCDPISGHDNLYWYRRVMGKEIKFLLHFVKESKQDESGMPNNRFLAERTGGTYSTLKVQPAELEDSGVYFCASSARSGNTEAFFGQGTRLTVV.

A few counts support this clone. J is TRBJ1-2 and V is TRBV6-6; the match to TRBD1 covers 8 bases. The CDR3 loop spans 15 amino acids. Germline V gene data show CDR1 as MNHNY and CDR2 as SVGAGI (reference sequence). Germline trimming cut 2 bases from V and 7 bases from J; bases unmatched to any gene: 9. The DNA for the CDR3 is TGTGCCAGCAGTTACGGCCAGGGGGCGATTGGTGGCTACACCTTC. This gives the protein CASSYGQGAIGGYTF.

This clone was observed a handful of times. The V call is TRBV5-1, the J call TRBJ2-7, with TRBD1 identical over 8 bases. Per germline, CDR1 SGHRS and CDR2 YFSETQ. The trim removed 6 bases at V and 3 bases at J, leaving 11 bases unmatched. CDR3 size: 15 residues. CDR3: CASNEPGTGIYEQYF. In DNA form, the CDR3 reads TGCGCCAGCAATGAACCCGGGACAGGTATCTACGAGCAGTACTTC.

The genes are TRBV29-1 and TRBJ1-2, with D perhaps TRBD1 (5 bases). Germline V gene data show CDR1 as SQVTM and CDR2 as ANQGSEA. The CDR3 consists of 14 residues. Trimming took 4 bases from V and 2 from J, leaving 14 bases between them. The DNA of the CDR3 is TGCAGCGTTGTAATCGGGGGTGAGAACTATGGCTACACCTTC. As protein: CSVVIGGENYGYTF.

The rearrangement links TRBV3-1 (or the pseudogene TRBV3-2) to TRBJ2-5; 10 bases match TRBD2. The CDR3 has 13 residues. Germline CDR1 LGHDT, CDR2 YNNKEL (reference sequence). Trimming removed 6 bases from V and 3 bases from J; junction bases left unmatched: 1. The CDR3 here is CASRAGGEETQYF. The DNA for the CDR3 is TGTGCCAGCAGAGCGGGAGGGGAAGAGACCCAGTACTTC.

The table lists this clone with a count of one. The rearrangement links TRBV7-2 to TRBJ1-1; no definite D call. CDR1 is SGHTA and CDR2 is FQGNSA in the germline V gene. This CDR3 has 14 residues. V lost 5 bases and J 3 bases, leaving 13 bases between the germline ends. The CDR3 region has the DNA TGTGCCAGCAGCCCGGCGGAGGAGTACACTGAAGCTTTCTTT. Protein: CASSPAEEYTEAFF.

The chain combines TRBV4-2 with TRBJ1-4; TRBD1 matches 8 bases. The trim removed 2 bases at V and 3 bases at J, leaving 5 bases unmatched. The germline CDR1 and CDR2 sequences are LGHNA and YNFKEQ. This CDR3 region has 16 residues. The CDR3 reads CASSQTQGAPNEKLFF. The CDR3 DNA reads TGTGCCAGCAGCCAAACTCAGGGGGCGCCTAATGAAAAACTGTTTTTT.

The V and J genes are TRBV19 and TRBJ1-5; D is possibly TRBD1 (6 bases). Germline CDR1 reads LNHDA; CDR2 reads SQIVND (reference sequence). This CDR3 region has 15 residues. V was trimmed by 3 bases and J by 5 bases, leaving 14 bases between them. CDR3 amino acids: CASSIPQGSHQPQHF. CDR3 DNA: TGTGCCAGTAGTATTCCACAGGGCTCACATCAGCCCCAGCATTTT.